Listed below are T cell receptor beta chains from one sample, sequenced in a study of cytomegalovirus exposure and HLA in healthy donors. Profiling relied on immunoSEQ multiplex PCR, and the TCRdb table lists in-frame clones only, not all of them. The sample carries approximately 80,000 clones, around 80% recorded once. The sequenced material came from PBMCs. The receptors stem from a male donor in good health and CMV-seropositive. Both conserved end residues are part of each CDR3. D genes are given only for firm matches. The listing skips clone size in some rows; elsewhere it reads once, few, many or a size class.

clone size,D gene,V gene,J gene,CDR3 DNA,CDR3 protein
few,.,TRBV6-5,TRBJ2-7,TGTGCCAGCAGTGACCCCGGGACTCCGCAGTACTTC,CASSDPGTPQYF
.,TRBD2,TRBV19,TRBJ2-1,TGTGCCAGTCTATCACAGAGCGGGAGGGGAGACAATGAGCAGTTCTTC,CASLSQSGRGDNEQFF
.,TRBD1,TRBV4-1,TRBJ1-6,TGCGCCAGCAGCCAAGAGTTTTCGACAGGGGGAATAAATTCACCCCTCCACTTT,CASSQEFSTGGINSPLHF
.,.,TRBV9,TRBJ2-1,TGTGCCAGCAGCTTTACTAATAGCTCCTACAATGAGCAGTTCTTC,CASSFTNSSYNEQFF
.,.,TRBV18,TRBJ2-1,TGTGCCAGCTCACGGGGGGTTGGGTCTAACTACAATGAGCAGTTCTTC,CASSRGVGSNYNEQFF
.,.,TRBV7-3,TRBJ2-3,TGTGCCAGCAGCTTATTCGGGGATACGCAGTATTTT,CASSLFGDTQYF
.,.,TRBV30,TRBJ1-5,TGTGCCTGGAGTTCCGGGGTTGGTCAGCCCCAGCATTTT,CAWSSGVGQPQHF
once,TRBD1,TRBV7-3,TRBJ1-1,TGTGCCAGCAGCTTAACCAGGGGGACTGAAGCTTTCTTT,CASSLTRGTEAFF
.,TRBD1,TRBV19,TRBJ2-7,TGTGCCAGTAGTGCGACAGGGATGGGCGAGCAGTACTTC,CASSATGMGEQYF
once,.,TRBV7-2,TRBJ2-7,TGTGCCAGCAGCCCCCGGGTTCACTACGAGCAGTACTTC,CASSPRVHYEQYF
few,.,TRBV5-5,TRBJ2-2,TGTGCCAGCAGCTTGGCCCCTGGTGGAGGGCTGTTTTTT,CASSLAPGGGLFF
.,.,TRBV6-4,TRBJ1-1,TGTGCCAGCAGGTTGAGGGTAAGACATGTGAACACTGAAGCTTTCTTT,CASRLRVRHVNTEAFF
.,TRBD1,TRBV29-1,TRBJ2-7,TGCAGCGTAACGCCGGGACAGGGCAGCGAGCAGTACTTC,CSVTPGQGSEQYF
.,.,TRBV6-1,TRBJ1-5,TGTGCCAGCAGTGAGACCCGGGATCAGCCCCAGCATTTT,CASSETRDQPQHF
.,.,TRBV28,TRBJ2-7,TGTGCCAGCAGTTTATTATTGTTGCGGGGCTCCTACGAGCAGTACTTC,CASSLLLLRGSYEQYF
.,.,TRBV7-9,TRBJ2-7,TGTGCCAGCAGCCCAGAAGGGGCGCCCTACGAGCAGTACTTC,CASSPEGAPYEQYF
.,TRBD2,TRBV7-9,TRBJ2-7,TGTGCCAGCAGACCCGCTAGCGGGTCCTACGAGCAGTACTTC,CASRPASGSYEQYF
few,.,TRBV28,TRBJ2-2,TGTGCCAGCAGTTTGTGGCTAGAGAACACCGGGGAGCTGTTTTTT,CASSLWLENTGELFF
.,TRBD1,TRBV6-1,TRBJ2-4,TGTGCCAGCAGTGAAGTTACAGGGGGAACCAAAAACATTCAGTACTTC,CASSEVTGGTKNIQYF
.,TRBD1,TRBV7-9,TRBJ1-2,TGTGCCAGCAGCTTGGACAGGCTAGGCCTCTACACCTTC,CASSLDRLGLYTF
.,.,TRBV7-2,TRBJ2-7,TGTGCCAGCAGCTTAGCAAACGAGGAGTCCTACGAGCAGTACTTC,CASSLANEESYEQYF
.,.,TRBV5-8,TRBJ1-5,TGTGCCAGCAGCTTGGACAGGGCTGATCAGCCCCAGCATTTT,CASSLDRADQPQHF
.,.,TRBV5-1,TRBJ2-7,TGCGCCAGCAGAAGTGGACTCCAAGGGTGGGAGCAGTACTTC,CASRSGLQGWEQYF
.,TRBD1,TRBV15,TRBJ2-1,TGTGCCACCAGCCGGGACAGGGGGAATGAGCAGTTCTTC,CATSRDRGNEQFF
.,TRBD2,TRBV10-1,TRBJ2-5,TGCGCCAGCAGTGAGTCGGGGTTAGCGGGAGTTGAGACCCAGTACTTC,CASSESGLAGVETQYF
few,TRBD1,TRBV7-3,TRBJ2-2,TGTGCCAGCAGCCCTATAGGGACAGGTCACCTCGGGGAGCTGTTTTTT,CASSPIGTGHLGELFF
.,.,TRBV14,TRBJ1-2,TGTGCCAGCAGCCAGTTTGGGTGGGCTGGTTATGGCTACACCTTC,CASSQFGWAGYGYTF
.,.,TRBV12-1,TRBJ2-1,TGTGCCAGCAGCTTAAGCGGGAGCTATGAGCAGTTCTTC,CASSLSGSYEQFF
.,.,TRBV19,TRBJ2-7,TGTGCCAGTAGTGGAGGCCCTAGGACAGAGAGCTCCTACGAGCAGTACTTC,CASSGGPRTESSYEQYF